This T cell receptor (beta chain) was identified in a study of CD8 T cells in ankylosing spondylitis. General study findings and limits: Reactive arthritis synovial fluid and blood were previously reported to contain some motif variants. Disease-linked clones bore a CD8+ phenotype, appearing relatively rarely in peripheral blood.

This clonotype was counted ten times or more. Its cognate antigen is unknown. Germline values: CDR1 WNHNN, CDR2 SYGVQD (reference sequence). The CDR3 length is 16 residues. V gave up 3 bases and J gave up 0 bases, with 15 bases separating them. Quantitative 5'-RACE with molecular barcodes produced the TCR beta libraries. Using its own MiXCR run on the 5' RACE reads, TCRdb lists one record per CDR3 protein. This sample carries about 69,000 distinct CDR3 sequences, less than 6% of them seen once, and the ten largest clones take approximately 2%. Sequencing used blood, either unsorted or a sorted T cell fraction (not recorded which). This chain uses TRBV10-1 with TRBJ2-7, with D possibly being TRBD2 (5 bases). The source of this sequence is a male donor with ankylosing spondylitis or in good health (not recorded which). CDR3 sequence: CASSDHRYGSSYEQYF. As DNA, the CDR3 is TGCGCCAGCAGTGACCACAGATATGGGAGCTCCTACGAGCAGTACTTC.